The 18 T cell receptor beta chains given below trace back to one sample, sequenced in a study of blood T cell repertoires in COVID-19. The method was immunoSEQ multiplex PCR; TCRdb's version includes in-frame clones alone and lacks a portion of them. The sample shows 120,000 to 150,000 clones, approximately 90% of them seen only once. Material for sequencing was peripheral blood. The receptors shown here come from a woman aged 45-65 years with active or convalescent COVID-19.

This clone was seen just once. J is TRBJ1-3 and V is TRBV18, with 9 bases aligning to TRBD1. The CDR3 consists of 15 residues. The germline gives CDR1 KGHSH, CDR2 LQKENI. Unmatched junction bases numbered 8, after V lost 3 bases and J lost 8 bases. CDR3 sequence: CASSPRQGVMDTIYF. CDR3 DNA sequence: TGTGCCAGCTCACCTCGACAGGGGGTGATGGACACCATATATTTT.

The rearrangement joins TRBV7-2 to TRBJ2-5; 10 bases agree with TRBD2. Germline values: CDR1 SGHTA, CDR2 FQGNSA. The CDR3 is 16 amino acids. V shed 5 bases and J 2 bases; nucleotides not matched to a gene: 8. CDR3 DNA: TGTGCCAGCAGCATTCTAGCGGGGGCCCTACAAGAGACCCAGTACTTC. The encoded protein is CASSILAGALQETQYF.

The V gene is TRBV28, the J gene TRBJ2-1; the D gene is possibly TRBD2 (5 bases). V was clipped by 2 bases and J by 0 bases, with 5 bases between them. CDR1 is MDHEN, CDR2 SYDVKM, per germline. The CDR3 length is 14 residues. The chain's CDR3 is CASSLGSSYNEQFF. CDR3 sequence (DNA): TGTGCCAGCAGTTTAGGGAGCTCCTACAATGAGCAGTTCTTC.

In its sample, this clone was seen many times. The gene calls are TRBV6-2 or TRBV6-3 and TRBJ2-7; 8 positions agree with TRBD1. The CDR3 covers 16 residues. The trim removed 6 bases at V and 2 bases at J, leaving 12 bases unmatched. Germline V gene lookup returns CDR1 MNHEY and CDR2 SVGEGT. CDR3 loop: CASSDGSGTGPYEQYF. The CDR3, as DNA: TGTGCCAGCAGCGACGGCTCCGGGACAGGACCCTACGAGCAGTACTTC.

The CDR3, as DNA: TGTGCCTGGCACATACAGGGGGGAAGCACTGAAGCTTTCTTT. This encodes CAWHIQGGSTEAFF. V is TRBV30 and J is TRBJ1-1; 8 bases agree with TRBD1. Germline V gene lookup returns CDR1 GTSNPN and CDR2 SVGIG (reference sequence). CDR3 length: 14 amino acids. J lost 4 bases, V lost 5 bases, and 9 bases had no gene match. The full variable domain, in which reference TRBV30 and TRBJ1-1 provide the parts outside the CDR3, is SQTIHQWPATLVQPVGSPLSLECTVEGTSNPNLYWYRQAAGRGLQLLFYSVGIGQISSEVPQNLSASRPQDRQFILSSKKLLLSDSGFYLCAWHIQGGSTEAFFGQGTRLTVV.

The chain recombines TRBV4-1 with TRBJ1-2; possibly TRBD1 for D (6 bases). Looked up from germline, CDR1 is MGHRA and CDR2 is YSYEKL. CDR3 length: 15 residues. The V gene lost 4 bases and the J gene lost 8 bases, with 20 bases spanning the gap. The CDR3 spells CASSPSVQGMVGYTF. The CDR3 coding sequence is TGCGCCAGCAGCCCTTCGGTGCAGGGGATGGTAGGCTACACCTTC.

The chain recombines TRBV4-1 with TRBJ1-5; perhaps TRBD1 as D (5 bases). CDR3 length equals 17 residues. Germline V gives CDR1 MGHRA, CDR2 YSYEKL. The V gene lost 3 bases and the J gene lost 2 bases, with 17 bases spanning the gap. The CDR3 reads CASSQLGGGAGNQPQHF. The DNA for the CDR3 is TGCGCCAGCAGCCAGCTTGGGGGAGGGGCTGGCAATCAGCCCCAGCATTTT.

This clone was seen more than once but under ten times. The genes are TRBV5-1 and TRBJ2-7; 11 positions agree with TRBD2. Germline CDR1 reads SGHRS; CDR2 reads YFSETQ. The CDR3 has 14 residues. V lost 5 bases, J lost 13 bases, and 14 bases stayed unmatched. CDR3 loop: CASREGTSGSVCYF. The CDR3 DNA reads as TGCGCCAGCAGAGAGGGGACTAGCGGCAGTGTTTGCTACTTC.

The chain links TRBV28 to TRBJ1-1, with D hard to call. The CDR3 consists of 11 residues. In germline, CDR1 is MDHEN, CDR2 SYDVKM. V lost 3 bases, J lost 7 bases, and 6 bases lay in between. Here the CDR3 reads CASSFSYEAFF. The CDR3 DNA follows: TGTGCCAGCAGTTTTTCCTATGAAGCTTTCTTT.

The chain combines TRBV6-7 with TRBJ2-7, with a weak D call TRBD1 (5 bases). TRBV6-7 is an ORF; its function is uncertain. CDR3 length: 15 amino acids. Between the trimmed V and J ends, which lost 11 bases and 0 bases, there was a span of 20 bases. The CDR3 DNA is TGTGCCCTCCTTAAAGGCCTTGACAGCTCCTACGAGCAGTACTTC. Translation: CALLKGLDSSYEQYF.

The rearrangement joins TRBV15 to TRBJ2-5; 7 nucleotides align to TRBD1. V gave up 5 bases and J gave up 5 bases; unmatched junction bases: 8. In germline, CDR1 is LNHNV, CDR2 YYDKDF (reference sequence). The CDR3 is 14 amino acids. The CDR3: CATSRLGGLETQYF. DNA for the CDR3: TGTGCCACCAGCCGTTTAGGGGGCTTGGAGACCCAGTACTTC.

The chain combines TRBV19 with TRBJ1-1, with D possibly being TRBD1 (5 bases). V was shortened by 7 bases and J by 4 bases, with 16 bases between the two germline ends. The CDR3 length is 14 residues. Germline loops: CDR1 LNHDA, CDR2 SQIVND (reference sequence). CDR3 bases: TGTGCCAGTACCACGGGGGGGAGGATCACTGAAGCTTTCTTT. It translates to CASTTGGRITEAFF.

The chain couples TRBV5-1 to TRBJ2-7, with TRBD2 matching 9 bases. The CDR3 contains 15 residues. The germline V gene encodes CDR1 SGHRS and CDR2 YFSETQ. The V gene end was trimmed by 0 bases and the J gene end by 3 bases; junction bases not matched to a gene: 4. This chain's CDR3 is CASSLGASGVYEQYF. Here the CDR3 DNA reads TGCGCCAGCAGCTTGGGGGCTAGCGGGGTCTACGAGCAGTACTTC. Filled out from reference TRBV5-1 and TRBJ2-7, the complete variable domain reads KAGVTQTPRYLIKTRGQQVTLSCSPISGHRSVSWYQQTPGQGLQFLFEYFSETQRNKGNFPGRFSGRQFSNSRSEMNVSTLELGDSALYLCASSLGASGVYEQYFGPGTRLTVT.

This clone has a handful of counts. The CDR3 protein is CASSLVSSGAYYEQYF. The CDR3 DNA sequence: TGCGCCAGCAGCTTGGTTTCTAGCGGGGCTTACTACGAGCAGTACTTC. The V gene is TRBV5-1, the J gene TRBJ2-7; 9 bases fit TRBD2. After removal of 0 bases from V and 3 bases from J, the junction contained 7 bases not matched to a gene. Germline V gene lookup returns CDR1 SGHRS and CDR2 YFSETQ. This CDR3 has 16 residues. Full variable domain (outside the CDR3, taken from reference TRBV5-1 and TRBJ2-7): KAGVTQTPRYLIKTRGQQVTLSCSPISGHRSVSWYQQTPGQGLQFLFEYFSETQRNKGNFPGRFSGRQFSNSRSEMNVSTLELGDSALYLCASSLVSSGAYYEQYFGPGTRLTVT.

The V and J genes are TRBV19 and TRBJ1-2, with a weak D call TRBD1 (5 bases). Deletions cut 4 bases from V and 7 bases from J, with 16 bases between. Germline CDR1 is LNHDA and CDR2 is SQIVND (reference sequence). This CDR3 has 14 amino acids. The CDR3 sequence is CASSTDRGASGYTF. CDR3 coding DNA: TGTGCCAGTAGTACCGATAGGGGCGCGAGTGGCTACACCTTC.

The chain is built from TRBV3-1 (or the pseudogene TRBV3-2) and TRBJ2-2, with D possibly matching TRBD1 (5 bases). The CDR3 runs 15 residues. Trimming took 1 base from V and 3 from J, leaving 9 bases between them. CDR1 is LGHDT, CDR2 YNNKEL, per germline (reference sequence). The CDR3 DNA follows: TGTGCCAGCAGCCAAGGTTCAGGGTACACCGGGGAGCTGTTTTTT. As protein: CASSQGSGYTGELFF.

The rearrangement links TRBV6-1 to TRBJ2-5; 12 positions match TRBD1. The germline CDR1 and CDR2 sequences are MNHNS and SASEGT. The length of the CDR3 is 17 residues. V lost 5 bases to trimming and J lost 1 base; unmatched junction nucleotides: 8. The CDR3 loop is CASSKGTGGPFQETQYF. The CDR3 DNA is TGTGCCAGCAGTAAAGGGACAGGGGGCCCCTTCCAAGAGACCCAGTACTTC.

The J gene is TRBJ2-5, the V gene TRBV20-1; TRBD2 matches at 8 bases. The CDR3 runs 16 residues. Trimming cost V 3 bases and J 4 bases; bases outside gene matches: 13. CDR1 and CDR2 (germline): DFQATT, SNEGSKA (reference sequence). CDR3 residues: CSASPPGLGYGETQYF. The CDR3, as DNA: TGCAGTGCTAGTCCCCCGGGACTAGGTTATGGAGAGACCCAGTACTTC.